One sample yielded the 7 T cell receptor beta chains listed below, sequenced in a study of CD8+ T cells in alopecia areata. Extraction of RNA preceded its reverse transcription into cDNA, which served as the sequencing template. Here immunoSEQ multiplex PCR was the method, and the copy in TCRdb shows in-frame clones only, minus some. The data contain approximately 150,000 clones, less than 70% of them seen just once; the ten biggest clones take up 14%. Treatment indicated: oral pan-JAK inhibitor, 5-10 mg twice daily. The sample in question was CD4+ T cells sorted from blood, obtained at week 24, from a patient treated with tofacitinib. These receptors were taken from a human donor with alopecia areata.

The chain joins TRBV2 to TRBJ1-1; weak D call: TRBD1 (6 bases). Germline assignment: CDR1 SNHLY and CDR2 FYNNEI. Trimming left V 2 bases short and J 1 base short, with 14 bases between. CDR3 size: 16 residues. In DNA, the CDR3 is TGTGCCAGCAGTGAATCGGAGGGACAAACGAACACTGAAGCTTTCTTT. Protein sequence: CASSESEGQTNTEAFF.

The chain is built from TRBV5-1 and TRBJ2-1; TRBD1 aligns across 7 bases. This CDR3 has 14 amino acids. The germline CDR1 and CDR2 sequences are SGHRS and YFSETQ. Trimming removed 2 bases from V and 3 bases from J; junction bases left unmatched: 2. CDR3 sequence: CASSFGTVYNEQFF. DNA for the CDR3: TGCGCCAGCAGCTTCGGGACAGTCTACAATGAGCAGTTCTTC.

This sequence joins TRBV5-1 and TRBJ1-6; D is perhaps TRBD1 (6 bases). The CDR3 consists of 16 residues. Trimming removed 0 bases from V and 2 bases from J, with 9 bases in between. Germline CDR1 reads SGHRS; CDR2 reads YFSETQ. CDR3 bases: TGCGCCAGCAGCTTGGCCGGGACACCCTATAATTCACCCCTCCACTTT. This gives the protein CASSLAGTPYNSPLHF.

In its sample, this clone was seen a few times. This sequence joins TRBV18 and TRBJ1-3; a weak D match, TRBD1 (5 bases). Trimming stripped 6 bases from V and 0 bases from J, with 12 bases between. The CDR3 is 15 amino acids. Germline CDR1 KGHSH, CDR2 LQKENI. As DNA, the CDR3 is TGTGCCAGCTCCCCAAGTACAGGCTCTGGAAACACCATATATTTT. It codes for CASSPSTGSGNTIYF.

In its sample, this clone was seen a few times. The DNA of the CDR3 is TGTGCCAGCACTGACCAGACAGGGGACGGGGGCGCTGAAGCTTTCTTT. As protein: CASTDQTGDGGAEAFF. The chain couples TRBV6-1 to TRBJ1-1; 8 positions agree with TRBD1. After removal of 7 bases from V and 6 bases from J, the junction contained 16 bases not matched to a gene. Germline V CDR1 and CDR2: MNHNS, SASEGT. The CDR3 consists of 16 residues.

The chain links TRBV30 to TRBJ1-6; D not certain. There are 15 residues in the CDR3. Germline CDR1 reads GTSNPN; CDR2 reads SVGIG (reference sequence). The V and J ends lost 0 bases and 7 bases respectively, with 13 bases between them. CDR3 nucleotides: TGTGCCTGGAGTGTATTTGGGAAATCCAATTCACCCCTCCACTTT. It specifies CAWSVFGKSNSPLHF.

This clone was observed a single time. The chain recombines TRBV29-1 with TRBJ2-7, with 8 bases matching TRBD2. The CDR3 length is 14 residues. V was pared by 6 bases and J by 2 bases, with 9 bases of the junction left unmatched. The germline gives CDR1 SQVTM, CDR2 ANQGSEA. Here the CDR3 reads CSVPREGGAYEQYF. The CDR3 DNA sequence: TGCAGCGTCCCACGGGAGGGCGGAGCCTACGAGCAGTACTTC.